The clone carrying this TCR beta chain has only a few counts. CDR3 length: 14 residues. The V and J ends lost 2 bases and 5 bases respectively, with 10 bases between them. Per the germline V gene, CDR1 is LGHDT and CDR2 is YNNKEL (reference sequence). The sample originates from a study of blood T cell repertoires in COVID-19. Study-wide context: In each case, the material was cDNA or gDNA derived from T cells, B-cell-depleted T cells, or PBMCs.

Using immunoSEQ multiplex PCR, the repertoire was profiled, and TCRdb retains in-frame clones only, with some absent. The sample has 20,000 to 25,000 clones, roughly 90% seen once. The origin of this receptor is a human donor in a cohort sampled during active COVID-19. The genes are TRBV3-1 (or the pseudogene TRBV3-2) and TRBJ1-5; a weak D match, TRBD1 (5 bases). Sequenced sample: peripheral blood. The CDR3 spells CASSQTGGDQPQHF. As DNA, the CDR3 is TGTGCCAGCAGCCAAACCGGGGGGGATCAGCCCCAGCATTTT.